The rows below give T cell receptor beta chains drawn from one sample of a study of early stage breast cancer tumors. Some clones are missing from TCRdb's copy, which holds only in-frame ones; the method was immunoSEQ multiplex PCR. Counted here are tens of thousands of clones, 60% to 80% occurring once; the ten biggest clones make up approximately 4.4%. The source material was blood. Receptors were obtained from a person aged 35-55 years with breast cancer. The CDR3 runs from the conserved cysteine through the conserved F or W.

j_call cdr3_length v_call cdr3_aa
TRBJ1-1 13 TRBV5-1 CASSSVDGTEAFF
TRBJ2-1 20 TRBV5-1 CASSSPGQGRGFYSYNEQFF
TRBJ2-5 12 TRBV29-1 CSVFPGDETQYF
TRBJ1-2 14 TRBV18 CASSPQGLEDGYTF
TRBJ1-4 17 TRBV11-1 CASSLDTGGATNEKLFF
TRBJ2-5 13 TRBV7-3 CASSRGVEETQYF
TRBJ1-5 13 TRBV2 CASSGQGNQPQHF
TRBJ2-1 15 TRBV7-9 CASTPGVGRADEQFF
TRBJ2-7 15 TRBV10-3 CAISLAGQGPYEQYF
TRBJ2-7 15 TRBV28 CASSLGRGGSYEQYF
TRBJ2-2 15 TRBV6-1 CASRIQGGGTGELFF
TRBJ2-2 18 TRBV4-3 CASSQAEEGTAHTGELFF
TRBJ2-7 11 TRBV7-2 CASSDRYEQYF
TRBJ2-7 15 TRBV5-3 CASTRGQGQGDEQYF
TRBJ1-1 13 TRBV30 CAWRRYLNTEAFF
TRBJ1-2 14 TRBV30 CAWSEDREIYGYTF
TRBJ2-7 15 TRBV28 CASSFTGGPTYEQYF
TRBJ2-3 13 TRBV5-1 CASSQQGTDTQYF
TRBJ2-3 17 TRBV7-9 CASSSQLLAGSTDTQYF
TRBJ2-2 14 TRBV5-4 CASSQMTSPSWLFF
TRBJ2-7 16 TRBV23-1 CASSQTEWDRGNEQYF
TRBJ2-1 12 TRBV6-5 CATTGTPDEQFF
TRBJ2-1 14 TRBV6-5 CASSPPSGRSEQFF
TRBJ2-2 16 TRBV7-3 CASSLSLGLGTGELFF
TRBJ2-6 15 TRBV18 CASSPGDGGSNVLTF
TRBJ2-2 14 TRBV28 CASSLSRGTGELFF
TRBJ2-7 16 TRBV14 CASSQGQGTGRYEQYF
TRBJ2-1 16 TRBV9 CASSDGQGIHNNEQFF
TRBJ1-2 16 TRBV6-5 CASSSVSSGQNYGYTF
TRBJ2-7 12 TRBV5-1 CASSGDTGEQYF
TRBJ1-5 12 TRBV28 CASSKPGQPQHF
TRBJ2-1 15 TRBV4-2 CASSQDQRESIEQFF
TRBJ2-1 15 TRBV29-1 CSVALAGFTDNEQFF
TRBJ1-2 13 TRBV7-9 CASSPRVSYGYTF
TRBJ2-1 12 TRBV2 CASSTSGRATLF
TRBJ1-5 13 TRBV7-9 CASSTGGGQPQHF
TRBJ2-3 13 TRBV10-3 CAISESSQDTQYF
TRBJ1-2 14 TRBV7-9 CASSFETANYGYTF
TRBJ1-5 19 TRBV19 CASSTPTGRGLYGNQPQHF
TRBJ1-1 13 TRBV7-3 CASSSPHTGEAFF
TRBJ2-2 16 TRBV19 CASSIGLVEGTGELFF
TRBJ2-7 15 TRBV27 CASSLLTSGLDEQYF
TRBJ2-5 17 TRBV9 CASSSTSGRGYQETQYF
TRBJ2-7 16 TRBV7-8 CASSLQRTGASYEQYF
TRBJ2-7 14 TRBV7-8 CASSLEAGGREQYF
TRBJ2-3 16 TRBV4-2 CASSQDLGGRTDTQYF
TRBJ1-3 15 TRBV30 CAWSSYEAFGNTIYF
TRBJ1-5 15 TRBV9 CASSARQGGGQPQHF
TRBJ1-5 14 TRBV25-1 CASSEWSATQPQHF
TRBJ1-1 14 TRBV19 CASSIKGGLTEAFF
TRBJ2-5 10 TRBV6-4 CASNVFEQYF
TRBJ2-7 16 TRBV16 CASSLWTSGSLYEQYF
TRBJ2-1 15 TRBV7-2 CASSLLAGVLNEQFF
TRBJ1-4 14 TRBV2 CASGVGVVNEKLFF
TRBJ1-5 13 TRBV30 CAWSVLGDQPQHF
TRBJ2-1 16 TRBV9 CASSVGGLAGGNEQFF